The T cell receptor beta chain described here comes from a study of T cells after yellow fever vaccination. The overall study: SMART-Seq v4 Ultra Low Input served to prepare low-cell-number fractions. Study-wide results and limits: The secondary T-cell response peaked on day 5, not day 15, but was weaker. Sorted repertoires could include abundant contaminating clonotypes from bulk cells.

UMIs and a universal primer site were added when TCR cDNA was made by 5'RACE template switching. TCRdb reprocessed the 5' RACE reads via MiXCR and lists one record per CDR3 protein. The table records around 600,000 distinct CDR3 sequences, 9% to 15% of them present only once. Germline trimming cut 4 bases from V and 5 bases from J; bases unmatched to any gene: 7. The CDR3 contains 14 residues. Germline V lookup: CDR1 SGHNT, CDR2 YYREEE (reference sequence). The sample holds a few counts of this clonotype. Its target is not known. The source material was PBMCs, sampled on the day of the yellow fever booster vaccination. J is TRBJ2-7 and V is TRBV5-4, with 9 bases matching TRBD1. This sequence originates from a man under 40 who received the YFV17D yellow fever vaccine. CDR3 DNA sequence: TGTGCCAGCAGCACACCGACAGGGGGACACGAGCAGTACTTC. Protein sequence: CASSTPTGGHEQYF.